This T cell receptor (beta chain) was sequenced during a study of shared clonotypes between healthy human individuals. The germline V gene has CDR1 MNHEY and CDR2 SVGAGI. Unmatched junction bases numbered 3, after V lost 5 bases and J lost 4 bases. The CDR3 is 14 residues long. As defined, naive CD8 cells were CD45RO-negative and positively selected for CCR7, with terminally differentiated effector memory CD45RA+ cells excluded. All of the donors resided in Nashville, Tennessee, and each was a Caucasian adult. This clone showed up just once. As yet, its antigen is unknown. Findings of the study overall: Naive subsets usually exceeded memory subsets in estimated richness.

Profiling relied on immunoSEQ multiplex PCR, and the TCRdb table lists in-frame clones only, not all of them. This sample yields millions of clones, of which roughly 94% are seen a single time; around 1.1% belongs to the top ten. The sample consisted of naive CD8+ T cells sorted from blood. The chain couples TRBV6-5 to TRBJ2-7; 12 nucleotides match TRBD2. The TCR comes from a man younger than 30 in good health. The CDR3 DNA reads TGTGCCAGCAGTGCTGGACTAGCGGGATACGAGCAGTACTTC. Its translation: CASSAGLAGYEQYF.